This T cell receptor beta chain derives from a study of a mutant IDH1 vaccine in newly diagnosed glioma. Study information: Commencement of vaccination occurred 4-6 weeks following radiotherapy alone, or concurrently with temozolomide cycles. Radiotherapy, temozolomide, or both had been given previously, and both were given to most. General study points: Patients mounted vaccine-induced immune responses in about 93% of cases.

Stated time point: week 35, safety follow-up. Vaccination comprised doses that each held 300 ug of mutant IDH1 20-mer peptide, plus topical imiquimod. Each patient was administered eight vaccinations, scheduled in weeks 1, 3, 5, 7, 11, 15, 19 and 23. CDR3 size: 13 residues. Trimming removed 5 bases at V and 3 bases at J, with 10 bases between. Germline CDR1 is LNHDA and CDR2 is SQIVND (reference sequence). Using immunoSEQ multiplex PCR, the repertoire was profiled, and TCRdb retains in-frame clones only, with some absent. Counted here are about 47,000 clones, more than 75% occurring once; the ten biggest clones make up around 5.7%. Notes on this clone: Its matching antigen is unknown.

This sequence originates from a middle-aged woman with glioma. The chain uses TRBV19 and TRBJ1-1, with no clear D. The source was PBMCs, collected from a glioma patient whose treatment included an IDH1 peptide vaccine. The CDR3 bases are TGTGCCAGTAGTCCGAGACACCACACTGAAGCTTTCTTT. Its translation is CASSPRHHTEAFF.